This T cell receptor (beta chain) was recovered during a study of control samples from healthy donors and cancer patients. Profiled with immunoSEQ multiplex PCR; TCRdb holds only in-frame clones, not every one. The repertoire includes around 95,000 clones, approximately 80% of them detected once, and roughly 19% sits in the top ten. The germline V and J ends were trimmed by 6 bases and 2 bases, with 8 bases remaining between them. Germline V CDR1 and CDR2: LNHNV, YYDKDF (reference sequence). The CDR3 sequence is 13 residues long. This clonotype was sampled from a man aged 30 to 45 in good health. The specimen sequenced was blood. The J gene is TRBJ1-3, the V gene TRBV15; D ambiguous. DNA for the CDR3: TGTGCCACCAGAAAGGACCCTGGAAACACCATATATTTT. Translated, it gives CATRKDPGNTIYF.